This T cell receptor beta chain originates from a study of OX40 agonist ivuxolimab in advanced cancers. Study details: The diagnoses of dose-escalation patients were hepatocellular carcinoma, melanoma, renal cell or head and neck cancer.

This clone was detected only once. Clones were sequenced by immunoSEQ multiplex PCR, and TCRdb holds only the in-frame ones, with some missing. The sample carries around 46,000 clones, approximately 88% recorded once. CDR1 and CDR2 from the germline V gene are SEHNR and FQNEAQ (reference sequence). The CDR3 loop spans 13 amino acids. V was trimmed by 1 base and J by 4 bases, leaving 7 bases between them. The chain carries TRBV7-9 and TRBJ1-2; no reliable D call. This clonotype was sampled from an adult with an advanced solid tumor such as melanoma, head and neck, liver or kidney cancer. Here the sequenced sample was CD4+ or CD8+ T cells sorted from blood, taken in a trial of the OX40 agonist ivuxolimab. The DNA of the CDR3 is TGTGCCAGCAGCTTAGTAGGGTCCTATGGCTACACCTTC. The encoded protein is CASSLVGSYGYTF.